These T cell receptor beta chains were read from a single sample in a study of CD8 T cells in Susac syndrome. TCRdb analysed the immunoSEQ multiplex PCR reads with MiXCR anew, one entry per CDR3 protein. This sample has 65,000 to 95,000 distinct CDR3 sequences; approximately 95% occur once, and the top ten carry roughly 1%. Sample: CD8+ T cells from PBMCs. These receptors were obtained from a human donor with Susac syndrome. CDR3s include the opening cysteine and the closing phenylalanine or tryptophan. D genes are given only for firm matches. A row's size may be missing; if present it is once, few, many or a size class.

TRBV30	-	TRBJ1-4	13	-	CAWSVLTAEKLFF	TGTGCCTGGAGTGTACTGACTGCTGAAAAACTGTTTTTT
TRBV9	-	TRBJ1-2	11	-	CASSIRGGYTF	TGTGCCAGCAGCATCCGGGGTGGCTACACCTTC
TRBV7-2	-	TRBJ2-2	19	-	CASSLAYEGQRRNTGELFF	TGTGCCAGCAGCTTAGCGTATGAAGGACAGAGGAGAAACACCGGGGAGCTGTTTTTT
TRBV11-2	TRBD2	TRBJ2-5	17	-	CASSFRSILAGVETQYF	TGTGCCAGCAGCTTTAGGTCGATACTAGCGGGGGTCGAGACCCAGTACTTC
TRBV30	TRBD2	TRBJ2-7	14	-	CASTSGRSTYEQYF	TGTGCCTCGACTAGCGGGAGGTCCACCTACGAGCAGTACTTC
TRBV9	TRBD1	TRBJ2-7	14	-	CASSVGQGYGEQYF	TGTGCCAGCAGCGTCGGACAGGGGTACGGAGAGCAGTACTTC
TRBV12-3/TRBV12-4	-	TRBJ2-5	20	-	CASSFPLIRGTGEPQETQYF	TGTGCCAGCAGTTTCCCCCTGATCAGGGGGACGGGAGAGCCCCAAGAGACCCAGTACTTC
TRBV28	-	TRBJ1-5	11	few	CASNSNQPQHF	TGTGCCAGCAATAGCAATCAGCCCCAGCATTTT
TRBV12-5	-	TRBJ2-2	16	-	CASGFSNDIDTGELFF	TGTGCTAGTGGTTTTTCCAACGACATCGACACCGGGGAGCTGTTTTTT
TRBV9	TRBD2	TRBJ2-3	15	-	CASSLFSGGMDTQYF	TGTGCCAGCAGCCTCTTCTCGGGAGGGATGGATACGCAGTATTTT
TRBV13	TRBD1	TRBJ1-2	13	-	CASSDGQVYGYTF	TGTGCCAGCAGCGACGGACAGGTCTATGGCTACACCTTC
TRBV13	TRBD1	TRBJ2-4	15	-	CASSFPGQGRSGQYF	TGTGCCAGCAGCTTCCCGGGACAGGGTAGATCGGGTCAGTACTTC
TRBV19	-	TRBJ1-5	14	-	CASRPRGPDQPQHF	TGTGCCAGTAGGCCTCGGGGTCCAGATCAGCCCCAGCATTTT
TRBV7-6	-	TRBJ2-2	13	few	CASSLSGTGELFF	TGTGCCAGCAGCTTATCCGGCACCGGGGAGCTGTTTTTT
TRBV12-3/TRBV12-4	-	TRBJ2-7	16	-	CASSPSGPPRPYEQYF	TGTGCCAGCAGTCCCTCGGGCCCTCCAAGGCCCTACGAGCAGTACTTC
TRBV4-2	TRBD2	TRBJ2-5	15	-	CASSIVGGVEETQYF	TGTGCCAGCAGTATCGTGGGGGGGGTCGAGGAGACCCAGTACTTC
TRBV29-1	-	TRBJ2-7	11	-	CSGMMGIEQYF	TGCAGCGGGATGATGGGGATCGAGCAGTACTTC